This TCR beta chain was sequenced for a study of cytomegalovirus exposure and HLA in healthy donors. CDR3 size: 14 residues. This clone was counted between two and nine times. The study ran its PCR with 60 Vbeta and 13 Jbeta primers. The assay was immunoSEQ multiplex PCR, and TCRdb's table has in-frame clones only and misses some. The sample includes 130,000 or so clones, about 75% seen only once; the top ten take around 3.4%. Source material: PBMCs. The J gene is TRBJ1-1, the V gene TRBV21-1. TRBV21-1 is a known pseudogene. This receptor was identified in a man aged 35-49 years in good health and CMV-seronegative. The CDR3 nucleotides read TGTGCCAGCAGCAAAACCGGGCGGGGCACTGAAGCTTTCTTT. Amino acids: CASSKTGRGTEAFF.